This T cell receptor beta chain came from a study of blood T cell repertoires in COVID-19. CDR1 and CDR2 (germline): KGHSH, LQKENI. V lost 6 bases to trimming and J lost 0 bases; unmatched junction nucleotides: 6. There are 16 residues in the CDR3. Sequencing used immunoSEQ multiplex PCR; TCRdb keeps in-frame clones, though not all of them. The data contain about 300,000 clones, approximately 89% of them seen just once; the ten biggest clones take up roughly 1.9%. J is TRBJ1-4 and V is TRBV18; 8 nucleotides line up with TRBD1. This TCR was sampled from a woman aged 25 to 39 with COVID-19, enrolled during active disease. Sequenced input: peripheral blood. The CDR3 nucleotides are TGTGCCAGCTCCCGCACAGGGGGTGCAACTAATGAAAAACTGTTTTTT. It codes for CASSRTGGATNEKLFF.